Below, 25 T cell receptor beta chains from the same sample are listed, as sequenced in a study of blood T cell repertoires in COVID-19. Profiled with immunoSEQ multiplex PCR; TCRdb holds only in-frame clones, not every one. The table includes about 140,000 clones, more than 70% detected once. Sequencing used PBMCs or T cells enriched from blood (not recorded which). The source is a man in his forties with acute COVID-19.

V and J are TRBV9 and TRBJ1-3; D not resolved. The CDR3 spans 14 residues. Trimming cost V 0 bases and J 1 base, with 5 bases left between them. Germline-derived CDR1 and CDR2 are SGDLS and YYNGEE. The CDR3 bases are TGTGCCAGCAGCGTAGCGGGTTCTGGAAACACCATATATTTT. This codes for CASSVAGSGNTIYF.

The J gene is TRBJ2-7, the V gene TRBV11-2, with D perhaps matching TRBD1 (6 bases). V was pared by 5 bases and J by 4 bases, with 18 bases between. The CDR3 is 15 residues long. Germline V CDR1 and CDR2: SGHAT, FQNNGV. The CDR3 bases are TGTGCCAGCAGCGCCGCGACAGGTCGAGGGTACGAGCAGTACTTC. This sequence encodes CASSAATGRGYEQYF. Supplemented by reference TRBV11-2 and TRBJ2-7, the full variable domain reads EAGVAQSPRYKIIEKRQSVAFWCNPISGHATLYWYQQILGQGPKLLIQFQNNGVVDDSQLPKDRFSAERLKGVDSTLKIQPAKLEDSAVYLCASSAATGRGYEQYFGPGTRLTVT.

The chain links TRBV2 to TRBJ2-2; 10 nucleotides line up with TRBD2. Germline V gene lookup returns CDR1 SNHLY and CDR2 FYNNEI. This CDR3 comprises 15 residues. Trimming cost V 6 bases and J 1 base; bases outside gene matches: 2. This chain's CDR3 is CASSRLAGNTGELFF. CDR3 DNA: TGTGCCAGCAGCAGACTAGCGGGGAACACCGGGGAGCTGTTTTTT.

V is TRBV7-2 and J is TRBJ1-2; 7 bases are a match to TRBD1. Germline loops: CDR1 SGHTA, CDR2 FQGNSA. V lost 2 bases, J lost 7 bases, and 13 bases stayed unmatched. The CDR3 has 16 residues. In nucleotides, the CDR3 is TGTGCCAGCAGCTTAAGTGACAGGGCAACTATGGGTGGCTACACCTTC. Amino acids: CASSLSDRATMGGYTF.

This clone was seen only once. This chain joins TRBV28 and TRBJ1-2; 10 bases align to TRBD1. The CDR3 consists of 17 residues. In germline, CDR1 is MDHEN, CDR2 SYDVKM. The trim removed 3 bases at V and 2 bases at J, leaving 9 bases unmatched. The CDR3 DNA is TGTGCCAGCAGTTTCTTAAGGACAGGGGGAGTAAACTATGGCTACACCTTC. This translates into CASSFLRTGGVNYGYTF.

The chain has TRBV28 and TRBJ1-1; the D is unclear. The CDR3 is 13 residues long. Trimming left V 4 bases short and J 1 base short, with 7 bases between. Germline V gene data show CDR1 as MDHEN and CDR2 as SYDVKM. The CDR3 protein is CASSSPENTEAFF. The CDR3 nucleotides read TGTGCCAGCAGTTCCCCAGAGAACACTGAAGCTTTCTTT.

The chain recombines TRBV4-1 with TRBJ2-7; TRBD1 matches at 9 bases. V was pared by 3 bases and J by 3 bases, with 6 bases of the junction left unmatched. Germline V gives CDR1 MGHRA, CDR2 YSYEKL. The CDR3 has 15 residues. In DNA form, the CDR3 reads TGCGCCAGCAGCCATGACTCGGGACAGGGCTACGAGCAGTACTTC. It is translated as CASSHDSGQGYEQYF.

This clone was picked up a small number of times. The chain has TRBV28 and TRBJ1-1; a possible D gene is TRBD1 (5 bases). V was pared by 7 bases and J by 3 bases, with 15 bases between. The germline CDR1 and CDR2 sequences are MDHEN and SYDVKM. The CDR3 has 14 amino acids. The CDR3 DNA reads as TGTGCCAGCAATCCCAGGGCAAGGGACACTGAAGCTTTCTTT. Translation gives CASNPRARDTEAFF.

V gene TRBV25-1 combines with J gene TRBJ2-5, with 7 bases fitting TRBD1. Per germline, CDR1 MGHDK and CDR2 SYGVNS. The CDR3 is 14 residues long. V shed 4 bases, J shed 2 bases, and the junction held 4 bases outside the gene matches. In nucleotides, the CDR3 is TGTGCCAGCAGTGGAGGACAGGAACAAGAGACCCAGTACTTC. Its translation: CASSGGQEQETQYF.

Here the CDR3 DNA reads TGTGCCAGCAGCTCCGATTCAGGGGGCGGATATGGCTACACCTTC. It codes for CASSSDSGGGYGYTF. The chain recombines TRBV5-6 with TRBJ1-2, with TRBD1 identical over 8 bases. Trimming took 3 bases from V and 5 from J; bases not matched to a gene: 9. The CDR3 is 15 amino acids. Germline V CDR1 and CDR2: SGHDT, YYEEEE.

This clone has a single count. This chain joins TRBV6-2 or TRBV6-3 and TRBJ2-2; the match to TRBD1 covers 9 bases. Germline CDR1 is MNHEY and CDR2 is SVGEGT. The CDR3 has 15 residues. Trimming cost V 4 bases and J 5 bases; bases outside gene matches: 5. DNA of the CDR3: TGTGCCAGCAGTTCCGACAGGGGGGTGACCGGGGAGCTGTTTTTT. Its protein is CASSSDRGVTGELFF.

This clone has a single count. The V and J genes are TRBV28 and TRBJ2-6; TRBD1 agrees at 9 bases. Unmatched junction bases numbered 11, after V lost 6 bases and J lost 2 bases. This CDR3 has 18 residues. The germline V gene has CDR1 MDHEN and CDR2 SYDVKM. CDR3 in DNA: TGTGCCAGCAGCCGAAGGGGGACAGGGCCAACTGGGGCCAACGTCCTGACTTTC. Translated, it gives CASSRRGTGPTGANVLTF.

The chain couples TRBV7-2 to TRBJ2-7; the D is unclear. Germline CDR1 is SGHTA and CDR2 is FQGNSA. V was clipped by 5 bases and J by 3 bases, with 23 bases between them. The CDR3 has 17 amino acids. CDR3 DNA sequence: TGTGCCAGCAGCCCGACCGGTTTGGGCTCCAACATCTACGAGCAGTACTTC. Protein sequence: CASSPTGLGSNIYEQYF.

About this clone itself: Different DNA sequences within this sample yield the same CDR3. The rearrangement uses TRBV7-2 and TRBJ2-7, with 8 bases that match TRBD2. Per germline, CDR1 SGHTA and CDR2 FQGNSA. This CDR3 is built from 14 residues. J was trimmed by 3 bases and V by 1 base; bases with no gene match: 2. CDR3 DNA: TGTGCCAGCAGCTTAGGTCGGGGGGGCTACGAGCAGTACTTC. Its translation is CASSLGRGGYEQYF.

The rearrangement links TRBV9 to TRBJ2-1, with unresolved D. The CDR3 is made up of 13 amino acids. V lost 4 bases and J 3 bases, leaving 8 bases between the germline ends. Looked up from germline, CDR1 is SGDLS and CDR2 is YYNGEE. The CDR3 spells CASSPRNYNEQFF. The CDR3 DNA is TGTGCCAGCAGCCCCAGGAACTACAATGAGCAGTTCTTC.

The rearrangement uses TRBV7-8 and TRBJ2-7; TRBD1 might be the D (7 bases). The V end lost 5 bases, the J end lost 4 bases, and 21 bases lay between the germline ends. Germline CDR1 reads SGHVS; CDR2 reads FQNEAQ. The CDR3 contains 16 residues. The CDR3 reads CASSLFTGVAAYEQYF. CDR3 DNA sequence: TGTGCCAGCAGCCTCTTCACAGGGGTAGCGGCGTACGAGCAGTACTTC. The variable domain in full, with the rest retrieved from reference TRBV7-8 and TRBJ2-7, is GAGVSQSPRYKVAKRGQDVALRCDPISGHVSLFWYQQALGQGPEFLTYFQNEAQLDKSGLPSDRFFAERPEGSVSTLKIQRTQQEDSAVYLCASSLFTGVAAYEQYFGPGTRLTVT.

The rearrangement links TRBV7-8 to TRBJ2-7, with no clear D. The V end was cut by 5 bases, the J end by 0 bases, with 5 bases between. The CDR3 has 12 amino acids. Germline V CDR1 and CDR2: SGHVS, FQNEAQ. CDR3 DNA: TGTGCCAGCAGCCTGAGCTCCTACGAGCAGTACTTC. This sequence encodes CASSLSSYEQYF. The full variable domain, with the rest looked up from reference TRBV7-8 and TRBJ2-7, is GAGVSQSPRYKVAKRGQDVALRCDPISGHVSLFWYQQALGQGPEFLTYFQNEAQLDKSGLPSDRFFAERPEGSVSTLKIQRTQQEDSAVYLCASSLSSYEQYFGPGTRLTVT.

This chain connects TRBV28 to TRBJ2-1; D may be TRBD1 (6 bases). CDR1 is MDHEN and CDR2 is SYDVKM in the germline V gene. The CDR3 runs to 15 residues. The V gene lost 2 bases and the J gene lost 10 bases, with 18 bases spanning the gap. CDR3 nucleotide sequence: TGTGCCAGCAGTTTAGCCGTACAGGGACATGAAGAGCAGTTCTTC. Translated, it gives CASSLAVQGHEEQFF.

CDR3 loop: CASSLGAQGRTEAFF. Here the CDR3 DNA reads TGTGCCAGCAGCTTAGGTGCACAGGGGCGGACTGAAGCTTTCTTT. The chain links TRBV11-2 to TRBJ1-1; TRBD1 aligns across 7 bases. The V gene end was trimmed by 1 base and the J gene end by 5 bases; junction bases not matched to a gene: 7. This CDR3 has 15 residues. In germline, CDR1 is SGHAT, CDR2 FQNNGV.

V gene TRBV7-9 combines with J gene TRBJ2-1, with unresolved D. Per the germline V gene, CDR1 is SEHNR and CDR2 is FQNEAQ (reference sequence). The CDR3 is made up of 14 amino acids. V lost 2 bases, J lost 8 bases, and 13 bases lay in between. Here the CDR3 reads CASSLRQGIDEQFF. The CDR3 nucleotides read TGTGCCAGCAGCTTAAGACAAGGTATCGATGAGCAGTTCTTC.

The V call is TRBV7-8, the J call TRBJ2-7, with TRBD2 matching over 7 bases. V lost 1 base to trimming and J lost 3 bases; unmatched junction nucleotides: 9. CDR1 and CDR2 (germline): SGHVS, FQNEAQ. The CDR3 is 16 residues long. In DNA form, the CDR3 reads TGTGCCAGCAGCTTAGGGCGGACTAGAAGCAGCTACGAGCAGTACTTC. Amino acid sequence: CASSLGRTRSSYEQYF.

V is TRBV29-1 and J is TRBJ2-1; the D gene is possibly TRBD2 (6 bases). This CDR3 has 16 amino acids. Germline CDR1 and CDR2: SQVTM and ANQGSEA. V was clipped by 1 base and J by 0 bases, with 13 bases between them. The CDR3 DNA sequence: TGCAGCGTTGAAGGGGGGGTCCAAAGCTCCTACAATGAGCAGTTCTTC. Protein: CSVEGGVQSSYNEQFF.

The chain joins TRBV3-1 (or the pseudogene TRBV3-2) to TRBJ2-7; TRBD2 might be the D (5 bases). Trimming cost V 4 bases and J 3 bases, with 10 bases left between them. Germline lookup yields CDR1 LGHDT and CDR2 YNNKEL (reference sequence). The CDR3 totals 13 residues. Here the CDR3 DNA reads TGTGCCAGCAGCCCTAGCACCTACTACGAGCAGTACTTC. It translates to CASSPSTYYEQYF.

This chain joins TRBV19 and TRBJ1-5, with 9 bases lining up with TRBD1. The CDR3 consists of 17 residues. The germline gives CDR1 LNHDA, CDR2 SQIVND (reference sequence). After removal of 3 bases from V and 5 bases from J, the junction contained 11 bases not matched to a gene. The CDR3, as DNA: TGTGCCAGTAGTATGCTCTCGGGACAGGGCGGGTATCAGCCCCAGCATTTT. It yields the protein CASSMLSGQGGYQPQHF. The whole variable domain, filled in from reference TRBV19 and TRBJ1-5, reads DGGITQSPKYLFRKEGQNVTLSCEQNLNHDAMYWYRQDPGQGLRLIYYSQIVNDFQKGDIAEGYSVSREKKESFPLTVTSAQKNPTAFYLCASSMLSGQGGYQPQHFGDGTRLSIL.

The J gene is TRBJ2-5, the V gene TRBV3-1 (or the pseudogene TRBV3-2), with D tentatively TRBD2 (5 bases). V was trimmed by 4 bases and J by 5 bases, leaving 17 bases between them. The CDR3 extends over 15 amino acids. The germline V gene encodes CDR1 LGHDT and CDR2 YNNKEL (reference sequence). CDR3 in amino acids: CASSPGVAGGETQYF. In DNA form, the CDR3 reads TGTGCCAGCAGCCCAGGAGTGGCGGGCGGGGAGACCCAGTACTTC.